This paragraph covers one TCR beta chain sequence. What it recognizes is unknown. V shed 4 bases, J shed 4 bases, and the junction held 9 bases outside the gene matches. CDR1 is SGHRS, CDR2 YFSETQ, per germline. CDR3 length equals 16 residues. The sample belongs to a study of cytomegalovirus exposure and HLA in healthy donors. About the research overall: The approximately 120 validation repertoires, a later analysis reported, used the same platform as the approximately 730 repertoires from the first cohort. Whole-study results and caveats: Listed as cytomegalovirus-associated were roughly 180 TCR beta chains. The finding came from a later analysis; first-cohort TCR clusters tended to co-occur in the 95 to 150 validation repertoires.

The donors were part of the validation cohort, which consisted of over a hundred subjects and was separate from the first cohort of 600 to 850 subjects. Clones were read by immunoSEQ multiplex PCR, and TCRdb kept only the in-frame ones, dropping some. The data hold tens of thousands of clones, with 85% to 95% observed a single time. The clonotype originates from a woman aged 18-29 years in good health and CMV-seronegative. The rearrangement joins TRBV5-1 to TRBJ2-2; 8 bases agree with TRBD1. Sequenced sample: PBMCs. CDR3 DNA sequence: TGCGCCAGCAGCGCACAACTCAGGGGGCCCACCGGGGAGCTGTTTTTT. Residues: CASSAQLRGPTGELFF.